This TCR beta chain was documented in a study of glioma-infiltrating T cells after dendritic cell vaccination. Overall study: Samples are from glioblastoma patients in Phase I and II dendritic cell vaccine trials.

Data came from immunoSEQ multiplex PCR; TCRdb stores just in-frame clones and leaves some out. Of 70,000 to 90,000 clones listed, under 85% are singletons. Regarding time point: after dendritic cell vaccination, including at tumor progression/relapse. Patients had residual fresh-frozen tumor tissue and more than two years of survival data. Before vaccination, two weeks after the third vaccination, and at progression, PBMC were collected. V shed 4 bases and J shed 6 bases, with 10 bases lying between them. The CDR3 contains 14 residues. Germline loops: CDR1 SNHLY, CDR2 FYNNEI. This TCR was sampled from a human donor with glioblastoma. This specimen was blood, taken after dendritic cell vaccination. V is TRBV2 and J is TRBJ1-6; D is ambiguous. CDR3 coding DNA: TGTGCCAGCAGTGGACCACAGAGTAATTCACCCCTCCACTTT. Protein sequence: CASSGPQSNSPLHF.